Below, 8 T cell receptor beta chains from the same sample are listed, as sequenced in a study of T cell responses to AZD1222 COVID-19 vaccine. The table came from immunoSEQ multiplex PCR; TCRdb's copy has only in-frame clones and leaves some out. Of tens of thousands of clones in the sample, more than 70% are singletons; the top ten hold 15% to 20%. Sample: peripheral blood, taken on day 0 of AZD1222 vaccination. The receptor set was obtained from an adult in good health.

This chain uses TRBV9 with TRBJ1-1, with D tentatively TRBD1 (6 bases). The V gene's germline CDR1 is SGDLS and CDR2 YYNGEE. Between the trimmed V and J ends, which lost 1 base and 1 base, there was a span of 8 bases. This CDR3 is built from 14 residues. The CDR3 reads CASSVTGKNTEAFF. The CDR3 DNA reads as TGTGCCAGCAGCGTAACAGGGAAGAACACTGAAGCTTTCTTT.

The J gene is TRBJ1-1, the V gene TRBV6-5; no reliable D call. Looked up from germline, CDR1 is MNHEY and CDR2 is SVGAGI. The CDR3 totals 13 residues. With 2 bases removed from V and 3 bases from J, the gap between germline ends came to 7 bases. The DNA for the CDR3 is TGTGCCAGCAGTTACGAAACCTACACTGAAGCTTTCTTT. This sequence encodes CASSYETYTEAFF.

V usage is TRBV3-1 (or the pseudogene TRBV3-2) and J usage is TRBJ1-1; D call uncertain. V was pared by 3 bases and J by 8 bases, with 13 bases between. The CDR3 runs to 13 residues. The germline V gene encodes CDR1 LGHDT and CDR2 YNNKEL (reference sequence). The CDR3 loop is CASSQAGSGEAFF. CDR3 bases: TGTGCCAGCAGCCAGGCGGGATCTGGGGAAGCTTTCTTT.

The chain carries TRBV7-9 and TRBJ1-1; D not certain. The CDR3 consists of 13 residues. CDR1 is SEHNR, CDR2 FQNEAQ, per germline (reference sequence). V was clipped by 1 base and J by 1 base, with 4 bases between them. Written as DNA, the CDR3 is TGTGCCAGCAGCTTAGGATCGAACACTGAAGCTTTCTTT. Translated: CASSLGSNTEAFF.

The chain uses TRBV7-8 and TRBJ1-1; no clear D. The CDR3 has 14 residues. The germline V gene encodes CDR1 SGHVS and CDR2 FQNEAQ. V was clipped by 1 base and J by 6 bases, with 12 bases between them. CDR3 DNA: TGTGCCAGCAGCTTAGGTAGTAGGAGGGCTGAAGCTTTCTTT. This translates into CASSLGSRRAEAFF.

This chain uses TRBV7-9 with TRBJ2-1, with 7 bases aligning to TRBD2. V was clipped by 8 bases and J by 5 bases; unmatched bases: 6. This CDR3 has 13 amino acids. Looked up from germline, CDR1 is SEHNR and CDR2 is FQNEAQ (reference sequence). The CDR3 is CASLADRNNEQFF. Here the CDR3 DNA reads TGTGCCAGCCTAGCGGACCGAAACAATGAGCAGTTCTTC.

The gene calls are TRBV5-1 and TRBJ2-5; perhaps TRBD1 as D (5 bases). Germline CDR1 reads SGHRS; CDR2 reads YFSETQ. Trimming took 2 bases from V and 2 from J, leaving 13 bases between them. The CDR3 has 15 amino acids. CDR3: CASSFRQTMQETQYF. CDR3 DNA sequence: TGCGCCAGCAGCTTCCGACAGACCATGCAAGAGACCCAGTACTTC.

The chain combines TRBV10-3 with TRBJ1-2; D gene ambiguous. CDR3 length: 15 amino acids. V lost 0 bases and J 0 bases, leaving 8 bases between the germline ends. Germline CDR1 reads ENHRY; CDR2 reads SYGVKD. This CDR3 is CAISESYGSNYGYTF. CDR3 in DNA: TGTGCCATCAGTGAGTCGTACGGGTCTAACTATGGCTACACCTTC.